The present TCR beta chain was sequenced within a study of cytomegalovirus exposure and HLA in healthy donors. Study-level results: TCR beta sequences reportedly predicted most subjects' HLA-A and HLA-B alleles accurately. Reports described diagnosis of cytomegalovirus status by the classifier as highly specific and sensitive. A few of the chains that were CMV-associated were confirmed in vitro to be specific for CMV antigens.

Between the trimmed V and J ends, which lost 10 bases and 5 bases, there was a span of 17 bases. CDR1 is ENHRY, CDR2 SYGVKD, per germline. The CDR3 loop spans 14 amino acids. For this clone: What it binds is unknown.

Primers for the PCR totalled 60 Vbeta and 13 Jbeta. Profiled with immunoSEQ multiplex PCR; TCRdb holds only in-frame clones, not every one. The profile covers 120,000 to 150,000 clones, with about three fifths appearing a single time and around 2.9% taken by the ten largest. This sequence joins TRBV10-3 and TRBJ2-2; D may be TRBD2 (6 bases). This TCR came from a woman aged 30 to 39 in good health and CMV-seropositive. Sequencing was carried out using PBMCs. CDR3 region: CATEGGAGTGELFF. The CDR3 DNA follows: TGTGCCACCGAGGGCGGGGCGGGGACCGGGGAGCTGTTTTTT.